This T cell receptor (beta chain) was sequenced during a study of CD8 T cell repertoires and HIV-1 epitope variants. Findings of the study overall: The TAALDMSHF plasma variant had no responses, unlike KF9 (about 5 clonotypes) and HW9 (one). Six of nine antigen-specific clonotypes appeared cross-reactive to autologous or escape variants.

The germline V and J ends were trimmed by 2 bases and 7 bases, with 11 bases remaining between them. This CDR3 has 14 amino acids. CDR1 and CDR2 from the germline V gene are LNHDA and SQIVND (reference sequence). Only in-frame clones appear in the TCRdb table, and some are missing; sequencing was by immunoSEQ multiplex PCR. This sample yields just over 2,500 clones, of which 70% to 85% are seen a single time; 42% belongs to the top ten. A remark on this clone: Its antigen is not known.

What was sequenced was cultured CD8+ T cells derived from PBMCs. The rearrangement joins TRBV19 to TRBJ1-4; a weak D match, TRBD1 (5 bases). The sequence was obtained from a male donor with HIV. The CDR3 loop reads CASSISPRGEKLFF. The CDR3, as DNA: TGTGCCAGTAGTATATCCCCGAGGGGTGAAAAACTGTTTTTT.